This T cell receptor beta chain was sequenced during a study of cytomegalovirus exposure and HLA in healthy donors. 60 Vbeta and 13 Jbeta primers were used in PCR. Profiling relied on immunoSEQ multiplex PCR, and the TCRdb table lists in-frame clones only, not all of them. The profile shows approximately 150,000 clones, approximately 79% of them singletons. About this clone: Its antigen is not identified.

Overall study results and limits: It was reported that TCR beta sequences correctly inferred the HLA-A and HLA-B alleles for most subjects.

CDR1 and CDR2 (germline): SGDLS, YYNGEE. V lost 6 bases and J lost 1; bases outside the gene matches: 1. The CDR3 is made up of 14 amino acids. The V gene is TRBV9, the J gene TRBJ2-2; TRBD2 matches 9 bases. Sequencing used PBMCs. The clonotype comes from a man aged 40-55 years in good health and CMV-seronegative. CDR3 sequence (DNA): TGTGCCAGCACAGCGGGGGGGAACACCGGGGAGCTGTTTTTT. Its protein product is CASTAGGNTGELFF.